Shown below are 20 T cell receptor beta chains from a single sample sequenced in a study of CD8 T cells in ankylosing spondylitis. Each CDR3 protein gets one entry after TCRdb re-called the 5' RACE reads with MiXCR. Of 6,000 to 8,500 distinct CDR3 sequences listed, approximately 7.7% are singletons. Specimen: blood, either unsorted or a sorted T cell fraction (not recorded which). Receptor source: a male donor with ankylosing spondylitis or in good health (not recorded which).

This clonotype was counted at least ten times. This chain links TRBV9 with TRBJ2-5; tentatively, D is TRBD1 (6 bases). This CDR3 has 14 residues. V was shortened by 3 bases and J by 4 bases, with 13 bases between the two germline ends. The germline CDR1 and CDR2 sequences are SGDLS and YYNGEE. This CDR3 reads CASSGGGGGETQYF. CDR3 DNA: TGTGCCAGCAGCGGAGGGGGTGGCGGAGAGACCCAGTACTTC. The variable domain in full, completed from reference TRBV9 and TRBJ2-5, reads DSGVTQTPKHLITATGQRVTLRCSPRSGDLSVYWYQQSLDQGLQFLIQYYNGEERAKGNILERFSAQQFPDLHSELNLSSLELGDSALYFCASSGGGGGETQYFGPGTRLLVL.

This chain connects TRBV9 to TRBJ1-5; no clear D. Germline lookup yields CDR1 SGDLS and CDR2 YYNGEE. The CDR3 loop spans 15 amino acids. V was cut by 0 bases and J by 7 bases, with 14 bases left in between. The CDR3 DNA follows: TGTGCCAGCAGCGTAGGATCCGGAGGCGGCCAGCCCCAGCATTTT. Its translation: CASSVGSGGGQPQHF.

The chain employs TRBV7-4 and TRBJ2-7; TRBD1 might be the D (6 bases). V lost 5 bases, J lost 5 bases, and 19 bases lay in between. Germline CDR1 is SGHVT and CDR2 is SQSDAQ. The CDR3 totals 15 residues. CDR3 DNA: TGTGCCAGCAGCCTATATACCCGGGGACACAACGAGCAGTACGTC. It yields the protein CASSLYTRGHNEQYV.

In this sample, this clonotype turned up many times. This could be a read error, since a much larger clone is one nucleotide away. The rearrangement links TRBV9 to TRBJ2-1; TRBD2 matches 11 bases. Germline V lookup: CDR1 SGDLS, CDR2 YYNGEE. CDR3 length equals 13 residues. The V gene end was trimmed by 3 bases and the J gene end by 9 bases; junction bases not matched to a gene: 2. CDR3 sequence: CASSAGTSGEQFF. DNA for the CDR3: TGTGCCAGCAGCGCCGGGACTAGCGGTGAGCAGTTCTTC.

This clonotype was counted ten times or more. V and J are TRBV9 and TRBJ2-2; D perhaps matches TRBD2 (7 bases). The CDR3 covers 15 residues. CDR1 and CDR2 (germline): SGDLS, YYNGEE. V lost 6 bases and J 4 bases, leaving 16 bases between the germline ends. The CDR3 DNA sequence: TGTGCCAGCACCGGGGGGCCTTTGAGCACCGGGGAGCTGTTTTTT. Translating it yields CASTGGPLSTGELFF.

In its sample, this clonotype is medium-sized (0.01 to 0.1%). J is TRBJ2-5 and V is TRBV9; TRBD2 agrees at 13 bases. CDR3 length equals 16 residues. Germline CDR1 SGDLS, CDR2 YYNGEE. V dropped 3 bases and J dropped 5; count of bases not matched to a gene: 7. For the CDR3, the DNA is TGTGCCAGCAGCGGTAGCGGGACTAGCGGGGCTGAGACCCAGTACTTC. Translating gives CASSGSGTSGAETQYF.

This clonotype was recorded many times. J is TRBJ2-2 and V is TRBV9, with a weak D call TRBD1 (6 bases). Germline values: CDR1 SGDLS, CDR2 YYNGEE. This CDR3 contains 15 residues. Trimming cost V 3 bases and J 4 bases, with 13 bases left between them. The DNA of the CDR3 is TGTGCCAGCAGCGGAACACAGGGACGCACCGGGGAGCTGTTTTTT. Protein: CASSGTQGRTGELFF.

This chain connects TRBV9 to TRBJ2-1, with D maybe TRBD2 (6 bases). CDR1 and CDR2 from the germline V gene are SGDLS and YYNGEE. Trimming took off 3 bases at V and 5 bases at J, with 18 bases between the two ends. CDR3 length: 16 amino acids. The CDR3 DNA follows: TGTGCCAGCAGCGGCCGAAGCGGGCGGATAGACAATGAGCAGTTCTTC. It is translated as CASSGRSGRIDNEQFF.

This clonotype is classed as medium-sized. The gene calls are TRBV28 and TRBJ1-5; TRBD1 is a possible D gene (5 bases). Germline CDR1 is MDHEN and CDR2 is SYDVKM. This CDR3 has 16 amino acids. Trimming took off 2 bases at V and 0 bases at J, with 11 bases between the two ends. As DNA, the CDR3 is TGTGCCAGCAGTTTAGCATGGGGGTATAGCAATCAGCCCCAGCATTTT. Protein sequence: CASSLAWGYSNQPQHF. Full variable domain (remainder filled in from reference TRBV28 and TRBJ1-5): DVKVTQSSRYLVKRTGEKVFLECVQDMDHENMFWYRQDPGLGLRLIYFSYDVKMKEKGDIPEGYSVSREKKERFSLILESASTNQTSMYLCASSLAWGYSNQPQHFGDGTRLSIL.

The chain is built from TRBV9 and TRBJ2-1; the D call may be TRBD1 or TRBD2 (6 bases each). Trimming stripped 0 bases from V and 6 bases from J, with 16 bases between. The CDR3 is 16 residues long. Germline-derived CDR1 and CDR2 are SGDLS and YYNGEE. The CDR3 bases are TGTGCCAGCAGCGTAGCTGCAGGGGAGGTTTTCAATGAGCAGTTCTTC. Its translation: CASSVAAGEVFNEQFF.

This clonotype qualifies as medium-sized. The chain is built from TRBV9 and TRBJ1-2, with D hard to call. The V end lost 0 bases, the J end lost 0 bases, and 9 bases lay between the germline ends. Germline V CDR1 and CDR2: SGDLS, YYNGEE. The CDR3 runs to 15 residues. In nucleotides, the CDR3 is TGTGCCAGCAGCGTAGCGGACGGGACTAACTATGGCTACACCTTC. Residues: CASSVADGTNYGYTF. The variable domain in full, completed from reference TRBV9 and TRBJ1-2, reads DSGVTQTPKHLITATGQRVTLRCSPRSGDLSVYWYQQSLDQGLQFLIQYYNGEERAKGNILERFSAQQFPDLHSELNLSSLELGDSALYFCASSVADGTNYGYTFGSGTRLTVV.

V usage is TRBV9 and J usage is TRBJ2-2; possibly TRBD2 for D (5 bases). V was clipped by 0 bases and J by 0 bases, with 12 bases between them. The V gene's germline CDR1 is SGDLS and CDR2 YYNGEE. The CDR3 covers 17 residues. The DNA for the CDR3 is TGTGCCAGCAGCGTAGCTAGACGGACTCCGAACACCGGGGAGCTGTTTTTT. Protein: CASSVARRTPNTGELFF.

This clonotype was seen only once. CDR3 region: CASSLSRQGRETQYF. In DNA form, the CDR3 reads TGTGCCAGCAGCCTCTCCCGACAGGGTAGGGAGACCCAGTACTTC. The rearrangement links TRBV9 to TRBJ2-5, with TRBD1 identical over 7 bases. The junction had 11 bases not matched to a gene; V was cut back by 4 bases and J by 5 bases. Germline CDR1 is SGDLS and CDR2 is YYNGEE. The CDR3 totals 15 residues.

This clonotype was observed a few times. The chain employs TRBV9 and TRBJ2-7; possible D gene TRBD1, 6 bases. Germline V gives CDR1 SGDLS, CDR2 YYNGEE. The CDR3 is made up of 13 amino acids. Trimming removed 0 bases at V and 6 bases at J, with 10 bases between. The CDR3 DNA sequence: TGTGCCAGCAGCGTAGCAGCGACAGGCGAGCAGTACGTC. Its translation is CASSVAATGEQYV.

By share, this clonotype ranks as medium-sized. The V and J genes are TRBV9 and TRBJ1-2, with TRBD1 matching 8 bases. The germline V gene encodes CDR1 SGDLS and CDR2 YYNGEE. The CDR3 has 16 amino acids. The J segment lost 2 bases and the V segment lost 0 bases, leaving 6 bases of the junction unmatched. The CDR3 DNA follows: TGTGCCAGCAGCGTAGATAGGACAGGGCTCAACTATGGCTACACCTTC. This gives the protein CASSVDRTGLNYGYTF. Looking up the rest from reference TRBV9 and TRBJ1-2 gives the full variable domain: DSGVTQTPKHLITATGQRVTLRCSPRSGDLSVYWYQQSLDQGLQFLIQYYNGEERAKGNILERFSAQQFPDLHSELNLSSLELGDSALYFCASSVDRTGLNYGYTFGSGTRLTVV.

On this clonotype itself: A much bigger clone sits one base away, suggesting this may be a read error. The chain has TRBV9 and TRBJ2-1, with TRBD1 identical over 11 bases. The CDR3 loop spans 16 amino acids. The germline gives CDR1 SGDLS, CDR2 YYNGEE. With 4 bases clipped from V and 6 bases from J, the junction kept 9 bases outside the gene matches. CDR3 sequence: CASSPTGQGVINEQFF. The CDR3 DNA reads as TGTGCCAGCAGCCCCACGGGACAGGGGGTGATCAATGAGCAGTTCTTC.

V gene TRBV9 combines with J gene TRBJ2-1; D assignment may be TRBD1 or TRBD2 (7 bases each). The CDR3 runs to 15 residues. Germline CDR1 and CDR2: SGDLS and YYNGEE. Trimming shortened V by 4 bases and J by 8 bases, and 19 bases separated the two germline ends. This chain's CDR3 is CASSISGAGGHEQFF. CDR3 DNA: TGTGCCAGCAGCATCAGCGGGGCAGGGGGGCATGAGCAGTTCTTC.

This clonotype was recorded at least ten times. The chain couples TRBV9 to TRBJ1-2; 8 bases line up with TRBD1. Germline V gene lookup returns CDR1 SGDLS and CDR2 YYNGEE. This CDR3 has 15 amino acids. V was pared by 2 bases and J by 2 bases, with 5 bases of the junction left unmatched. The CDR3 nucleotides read TGTGCCAGCAGCGTTGGGACAGGCCCAAACTATGGCTACACCTTC. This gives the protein CASSVGTGPNYGYTF.

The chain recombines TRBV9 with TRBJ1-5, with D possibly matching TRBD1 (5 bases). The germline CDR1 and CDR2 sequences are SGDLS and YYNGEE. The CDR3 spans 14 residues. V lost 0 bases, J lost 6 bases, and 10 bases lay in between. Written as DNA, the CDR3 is TGTGCCAGCAGCGTAGAAGGGGTTGGTCAGCCCCAGCATTTT. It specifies CASSVEGVGQPQHF.

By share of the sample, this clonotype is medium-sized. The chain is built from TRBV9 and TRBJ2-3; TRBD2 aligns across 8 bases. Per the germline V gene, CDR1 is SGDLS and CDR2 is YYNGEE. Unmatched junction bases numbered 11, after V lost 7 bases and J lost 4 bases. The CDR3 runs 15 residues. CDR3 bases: TGTGCCAGCTCCCCCGGCGGGGGGAAGGCAGATACGCAGTATTTT. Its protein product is CASSPGGGKADTQYF.